The rows below give T cell receptor beta chains drawn from one sample of a study of shared clonotypes between healthy human individuals. The data were produced by immunoSEQ multiplex PCR, yet TCRdb's version contains in-frame clones alone and is incomplete. The sample lists 2 million to 2.5 million clones, approximately 96% occurring once. The sequenced sample consisted of naive CD4+ T cells sorted from blood. These receptors all come from a man between 18 and 35 years old in good health. The CDR3 runs from the conserved cysteine through the conserved F or W. The D gene is left open where the match is weak. Size tells how often a clone was seen (once, few, many) or the class of an expanded clone, and some rows leave it out.

clone_size d_call j_call v_call cdr3_nt cdr3_aa
NA NA TRBJ2-1 TRBV15 TGTGCCACCAGCAGAGATGAGGTGTACAATGAGCAGTTCTTC CATSRDEVYNEQFF
NA TRBD2 TRBJ2-2 TRBV5-1 TGCGCCAGCAGCAGACTAGCGGGGAACACCGGGGAGCTGTTTTTT CASSRLAGNTGELFF
NA NA TRBJ1-6 TRBV5-4 TGTGCCAGCAGCGAGGGGAAAGTGGGCTCCTATAATTCACCCCTCCACTTT CASSEGKVGSYNSPLHF
NA TRBD1 TRBJ2-7 TRBV6-6 TGTGCCAGCGGGGACAGGGGGGTAGTAGAGCAGTACTTC CASGDRGVVEQYF
NA NA TRBJ1-5 TRBV6-6 TGTGCCAGCTCGGGAGGAGTTAATCAGCCCCAGCATTTT CASSGGVNQPQHF
NA NA TRBJ2-7 TRBV18 TGTGCCAGCTCCCCCCCAGGAACCTACGAGCAGTACTTC CASSPPGTYEQYF
once NA TRBJ1-5 TRBV7-8 TGTGCCAGCAGCTTCCCAAATCAGCCCCAGCATTTT CASSFPNQPQHF
once NA TRBJ2-3 TRBV7-8 TGTGCCAGCAGCTTAGCGCCCCGGAGGGAGTGGGGCACAGATACGCAGTATTTT CASSLAPRREWGTDTQYF
NA TRBD1 TRBJ2-4 TRBV28 TGTGCCAGCAGTTTTCGAACAGGGGGGCCCAAAAACATTCAGTACTTC CASSFRTGGPKNIQYF
NA NA TRBJ2-3 TRBV5-1 TGCGCCAGCAGCTTATCCGAAAGCACAGATACGCAGTATTTT CASSLSESTDTQYF
NA TRBD2 TRBJ2-5 TRBV9 TGTGCCAGCAGCTCGAGCCTAGCGGGGGGTCAAGAGACCCAGTACTTC CASSSSLAGGQETQYF
NA NA TRBJ2-5 TRBV11-2 TGTGCCAGCAGCCCATACCCGGGCAGCCTTGGAGAGACCCAGTACTTC CASSPYPGSLGETQYF
NA TRBD2 TRBJ2-5 TRBV2 TGTGCCAGCAGTCCCTCGGGGGGGGTAGAGACCCAGTACTTC CASSPSGGVETQYF
NA NA TRBJ2-2 TRBV9 TGTGCCAGCAGCGTCAGGGACACCGGGGAGCTGTTTTTT CASSVRDTGELFF
NA TRBD2 TRBJ2-3 TRBV4-3 TGCGCCAGCAGCCAAGATTTAGCGGGAGGGCCCCGAAGCACAGATACGCAGTATTTT CASSQDLAGGPRSTDTQYF
NA TRBD2 TRBJ2-7 TRBV6-6 TGTGCCAGCAGTTACGCGTCTAGCGGTACCTACGAGCAGTACTTC CASSYASSGTYEQYF
NA NA TRBJ1-1 TRBV5-1 TGCGCCAGCAGCTTGGTTGCGGGGAACACTGAAGCTTTCTTT CASSLVAGNTEAFF
NA NA TRBJ2-7 TRBV7-8 TGTGCCAGCAGCACTTACCTGGTTTCCTACGAGCAGTACTTC CASSTYLVSYEQYF
NA NA TRBJ1-5 TRBV9 TGTGCCAGCAGCGTAGGTGTAGGGTTAGTGGATCAGCCCCAGCATTTT CASSVGVGLVDQPQHF